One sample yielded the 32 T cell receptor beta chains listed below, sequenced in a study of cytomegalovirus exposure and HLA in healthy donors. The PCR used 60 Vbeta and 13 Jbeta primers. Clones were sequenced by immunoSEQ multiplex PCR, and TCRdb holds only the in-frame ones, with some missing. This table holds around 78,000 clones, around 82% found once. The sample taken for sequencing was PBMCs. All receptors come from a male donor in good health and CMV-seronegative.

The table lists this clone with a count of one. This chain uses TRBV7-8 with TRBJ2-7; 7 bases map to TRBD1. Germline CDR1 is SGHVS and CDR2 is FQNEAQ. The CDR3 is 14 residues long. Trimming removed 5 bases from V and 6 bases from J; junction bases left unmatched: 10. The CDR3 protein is CASSENRGSIEQYF. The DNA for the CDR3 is TGTGCCAGCAGCGAAAACAGGGGATCCATCGAGCAGTACTTC.

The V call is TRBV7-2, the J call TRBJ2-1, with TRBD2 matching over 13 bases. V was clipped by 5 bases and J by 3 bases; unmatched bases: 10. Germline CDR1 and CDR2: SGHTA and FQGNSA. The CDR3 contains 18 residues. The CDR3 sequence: CASSQRWTSGSFYNEQFF. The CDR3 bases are TGTGCCAGCAGCCAACGATGGACTAGCGGGAGCTTCTACAATGAGCAGTTCTTC.

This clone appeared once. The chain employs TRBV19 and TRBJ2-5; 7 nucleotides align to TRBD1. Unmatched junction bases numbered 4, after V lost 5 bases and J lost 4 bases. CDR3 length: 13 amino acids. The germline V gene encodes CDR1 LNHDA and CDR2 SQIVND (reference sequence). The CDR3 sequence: CASSPHRGETQYF. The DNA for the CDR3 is TGTGCCAGTAGTCCCCACAGGGGAGAGACCCAGTACTTC.

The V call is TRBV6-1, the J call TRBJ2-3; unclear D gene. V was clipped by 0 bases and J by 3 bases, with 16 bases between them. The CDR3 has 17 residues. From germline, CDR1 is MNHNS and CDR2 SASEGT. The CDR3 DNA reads TGTGCCAGCAGTGAAGCGCTTCTAGTTTTTGGGACAGATACGCAGTATTTT. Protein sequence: CASSEALLVFGTDTQYF.

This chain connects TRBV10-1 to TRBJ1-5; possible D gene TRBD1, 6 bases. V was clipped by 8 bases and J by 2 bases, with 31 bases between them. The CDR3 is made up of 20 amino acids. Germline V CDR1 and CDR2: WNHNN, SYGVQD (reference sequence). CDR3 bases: TGCGCCAGCCACCCCCGGCCAGGGGCGAAATTCGGTAGTGGCAATCAGCCCCAGCATTTT. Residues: CASHPRPGAKFGSGNQPQHF.

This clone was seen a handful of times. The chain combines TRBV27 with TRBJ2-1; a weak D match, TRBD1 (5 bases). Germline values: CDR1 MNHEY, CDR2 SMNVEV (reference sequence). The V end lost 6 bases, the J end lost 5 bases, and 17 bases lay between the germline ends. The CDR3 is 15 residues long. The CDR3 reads CASRNRPQGDNEQFF. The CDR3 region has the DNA TGTGCCAGCAGAAACCGCCCCCAGGGTGACAATGAGCAGTTCTTC.

This CDR3 is CASSSFGAGGQNEQYF. For the CDR3, the DNA is TGTGCCAGCAGTAGTTTTGGAGCGGGGGGGCAAAACGAGCAGTACTTC. The chain carries TRBV27 and TRBJ2-7, with TRBD2 matching over 10 bases. There are 16 residues in the CDR3. Losses at the gene ends were 5 bases for V and 5 bases for J; bases not matched to a gene: 12. From germline, CDR1 is MNHEY and CDR2 SMNVEV (reference sequence).

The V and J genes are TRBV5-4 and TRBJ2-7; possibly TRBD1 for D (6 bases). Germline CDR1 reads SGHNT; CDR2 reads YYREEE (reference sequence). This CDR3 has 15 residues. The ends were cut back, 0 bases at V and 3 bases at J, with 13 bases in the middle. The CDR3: CASSLAGELVYEQYF. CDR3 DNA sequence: TGTGCCAGCAGCTTGGCAGGGGAGTTAGTCTACGAGCAGTACTTC.

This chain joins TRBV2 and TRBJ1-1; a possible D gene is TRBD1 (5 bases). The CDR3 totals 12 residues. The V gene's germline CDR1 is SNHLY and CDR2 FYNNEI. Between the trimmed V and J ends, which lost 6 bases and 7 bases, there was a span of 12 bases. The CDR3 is CASSAWGSEAFF. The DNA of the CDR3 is TGTGCCAGCAGCGCCTGGGGCAGTGAAGCTTTCTTT.

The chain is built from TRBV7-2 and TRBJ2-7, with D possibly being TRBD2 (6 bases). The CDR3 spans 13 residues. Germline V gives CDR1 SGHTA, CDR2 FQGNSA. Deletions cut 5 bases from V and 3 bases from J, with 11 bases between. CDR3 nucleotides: TGTGCCAGCAGCGGCGGGAATAACTACGAGCAGTACTTC. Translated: CASSGGNNYEQYF.

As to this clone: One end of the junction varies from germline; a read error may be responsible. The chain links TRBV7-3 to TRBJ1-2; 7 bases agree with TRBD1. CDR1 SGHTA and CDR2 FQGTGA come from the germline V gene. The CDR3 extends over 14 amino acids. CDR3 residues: CASRPTGDKDGYPF. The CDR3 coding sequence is TGTGCCAGCAGGCCTACAGGGGACAAGGATGGCTACCCCTTC.

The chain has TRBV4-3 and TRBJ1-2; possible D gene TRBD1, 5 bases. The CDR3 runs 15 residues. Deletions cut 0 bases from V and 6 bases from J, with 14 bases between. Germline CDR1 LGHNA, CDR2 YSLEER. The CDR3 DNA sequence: TGCGCCAGCAGCCAAGATGGGCGGGGGAAGAATGGCTACACCTTC. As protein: CASSQDGRGKNGYTF.

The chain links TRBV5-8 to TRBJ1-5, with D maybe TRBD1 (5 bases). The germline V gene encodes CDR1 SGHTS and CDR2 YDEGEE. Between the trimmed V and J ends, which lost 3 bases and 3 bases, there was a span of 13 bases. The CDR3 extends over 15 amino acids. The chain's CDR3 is CASSSGDSLNQPQHF. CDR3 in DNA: TGTGCCAGCAGCTCCGGAGACAGCCTCAATCAGCCCCAGCATTTT. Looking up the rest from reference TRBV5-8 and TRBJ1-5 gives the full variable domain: EAGVTQSPTHLIKTRGQQATLRCSPISGHTSVYWYQQALGLGLQFLLWYDEGEERNRGNFPPRFSGRQFPNYSSELNVNALELEDSALYLCASSSGDSLNQPQHFGDGTRLSIL.

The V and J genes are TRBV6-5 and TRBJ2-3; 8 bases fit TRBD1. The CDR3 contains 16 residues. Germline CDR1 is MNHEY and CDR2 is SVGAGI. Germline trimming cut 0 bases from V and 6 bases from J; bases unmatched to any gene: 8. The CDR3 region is CASSYSPTGAADTQYF. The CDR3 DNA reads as TGTGCCAGCAGTTACTCCCCGACAGGGGCGGCGGATACGCAGTATTTT.

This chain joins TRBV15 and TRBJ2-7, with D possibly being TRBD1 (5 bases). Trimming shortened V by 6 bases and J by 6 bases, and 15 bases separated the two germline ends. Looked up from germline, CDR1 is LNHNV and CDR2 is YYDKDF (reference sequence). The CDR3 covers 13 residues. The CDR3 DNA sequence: TGTGCCACCAGTTGGGGCCCCCAGGGCGAGCAGTACTTC. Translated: CATSWGPQGEQYF.

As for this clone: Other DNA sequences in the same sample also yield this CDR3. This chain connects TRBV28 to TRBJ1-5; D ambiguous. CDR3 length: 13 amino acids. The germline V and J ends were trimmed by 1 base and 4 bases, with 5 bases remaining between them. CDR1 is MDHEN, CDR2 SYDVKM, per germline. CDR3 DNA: TGTGCCAGCAGTTTATCCGGGAATCAGCCCCAGCATTTT. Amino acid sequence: CASSLSGNQPQHF.

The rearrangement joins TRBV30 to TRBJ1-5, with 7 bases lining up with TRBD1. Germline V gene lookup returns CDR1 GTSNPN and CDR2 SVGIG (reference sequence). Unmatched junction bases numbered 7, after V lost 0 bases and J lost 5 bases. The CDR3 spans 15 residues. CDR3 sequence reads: CAWSVGGQLYQPQHF. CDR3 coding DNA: TGTGCCTGGAGTGTAGGGGGACAGCTTTATCAGCCCCAGCATTTT.

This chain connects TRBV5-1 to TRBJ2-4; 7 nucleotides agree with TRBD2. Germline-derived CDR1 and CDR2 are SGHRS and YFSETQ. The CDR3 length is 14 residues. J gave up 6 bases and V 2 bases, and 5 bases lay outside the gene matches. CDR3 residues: CASSLGASGNIQYF. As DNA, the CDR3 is TGCGCCAGCAGCTTAGGCGCTAGCGGAAACATTCAGTACTTC.

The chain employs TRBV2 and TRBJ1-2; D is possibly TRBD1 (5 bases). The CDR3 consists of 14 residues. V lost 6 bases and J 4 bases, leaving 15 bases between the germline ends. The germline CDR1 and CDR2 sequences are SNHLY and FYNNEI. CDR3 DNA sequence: TGTGCCAGCAGGCGGGAGCTTCAGGGCTATGGCTACACCTTC. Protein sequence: CASRRELQGYGYTF.

The CDR3 DNA reads TGTGCCAGCACCCCAGGAGGGCCAAACACTGAAGCTTTCTTT. It encodes CASTPGGPNTEAFF. The V gene is TRBV27, the J gene TRBJ1-1; no firm D call. The CDR3 length is 14 residues. The ends were cut back, 7 bases at V and 2 bases at J, with 14 bases in the middle. Looked up from germline, CDR1 is MNHEY and CDR2 is SMNVEV (reference sequence).

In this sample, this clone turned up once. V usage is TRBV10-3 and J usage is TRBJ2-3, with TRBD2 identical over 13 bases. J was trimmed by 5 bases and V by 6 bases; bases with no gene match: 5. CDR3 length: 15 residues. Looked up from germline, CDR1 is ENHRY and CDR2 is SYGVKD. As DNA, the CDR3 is TGTGCCATCAGCACGACTAGCGGGGGGCGAGATACGCAGTATTTT. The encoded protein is CAISTTSGGRDTQYF.

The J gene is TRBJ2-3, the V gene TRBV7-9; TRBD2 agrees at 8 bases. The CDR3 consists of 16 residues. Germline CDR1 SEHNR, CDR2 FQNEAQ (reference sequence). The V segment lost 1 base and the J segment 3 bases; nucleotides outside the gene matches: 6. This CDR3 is CASSLVRGGNTDTQYF. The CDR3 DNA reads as TGTGCCAGCAGCTTAGTCCGGGGGGGGAATACAGATACGCAGTATTTT. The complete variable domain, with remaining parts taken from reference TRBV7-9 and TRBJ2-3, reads DTGVSQNPRHKITKRGQNVTFRCDPISEHNRLYWYRQTLGQGPEFLTYFQNEAQLEKSRLLSDRFSAERPKGSFSTLEIQRTEQGDSAMYLCASSLVRGGNTDTQYFGPGTRLTVL.

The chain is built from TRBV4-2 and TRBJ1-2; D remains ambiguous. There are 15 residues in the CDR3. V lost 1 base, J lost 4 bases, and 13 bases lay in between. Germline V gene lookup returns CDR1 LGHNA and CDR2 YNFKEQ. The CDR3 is CASSQVGGGGYGYTF. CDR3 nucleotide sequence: TGTGCCAGCAGCCAAGTCGGAGGCGGAGGCTATGGCTACACCTTC.

This CDR3 reads CASSVDQGEAYEQYF. CDR3 DNA: TGTGCCAGCAGCGTAGATCAGGGGGAGGCCTACGAGCAGTACTTC. V usage is TRBV9 and J usage is TRBJ2-7, with D possibly being TRBD1 (7 bases). Germline lookup yields CDR1 SGDLS and CDR2 YYNGEE. The CDR3 consists of 15 residues. The V end lost 0 bases, the J end lost 2 bases, and 12 bases lay between the germline ends.

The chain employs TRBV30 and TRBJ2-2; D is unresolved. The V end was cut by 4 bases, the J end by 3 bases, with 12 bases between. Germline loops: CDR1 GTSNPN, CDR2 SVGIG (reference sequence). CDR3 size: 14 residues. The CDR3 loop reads CAWIKAEHTGELFF. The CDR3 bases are TGTGCCTGGATAAAGGCGGAACACACCGGGGAGCTGTTTTTT. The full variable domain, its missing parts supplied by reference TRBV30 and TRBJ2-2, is SQTIHQWPATLVQPVGSPLSLECTVEGTSNPNLYWYRQAAGRGLQLLFYSVGIGQISSEVPQNLSASRPQDRQFILSSKKLLLSDSGFYLCAWIKAEHTGELFFGEGSRLTVL.

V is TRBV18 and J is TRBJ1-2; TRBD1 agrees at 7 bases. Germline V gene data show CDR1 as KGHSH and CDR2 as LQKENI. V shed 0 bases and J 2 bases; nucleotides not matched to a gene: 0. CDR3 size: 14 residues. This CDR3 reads CASSPPGGNYGYTF. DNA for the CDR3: TGTGCCAGCTCACCACCAGGGGGCAACTATGGCTACACCTTC. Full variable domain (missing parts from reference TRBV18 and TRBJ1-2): NAGVMQNPRHLVRRRGQEARLRCSPMKGHSHVYWYRQLPEEGLKFMVYLQKENIIDESGMPKERFSAEFPKEGPSILRIQQVVRGDSAAYFCASSPPGGNYGYTFGSGTRLTVV.

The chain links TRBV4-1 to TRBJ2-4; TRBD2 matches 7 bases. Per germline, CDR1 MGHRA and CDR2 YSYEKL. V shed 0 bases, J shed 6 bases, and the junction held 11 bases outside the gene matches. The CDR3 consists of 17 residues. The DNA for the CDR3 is TGCGCCAGCAGCCAAGATCATGGCGGGAGTTTAGGAAACATTCAGTACTTC. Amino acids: CASSQDHGGSLGNIQYF.

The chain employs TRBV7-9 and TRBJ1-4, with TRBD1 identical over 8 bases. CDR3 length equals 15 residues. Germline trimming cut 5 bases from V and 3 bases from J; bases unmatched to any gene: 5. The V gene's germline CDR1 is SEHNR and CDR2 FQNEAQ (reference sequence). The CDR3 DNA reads TGTGCCAGCAGCGCGTCGGGACAGGCTAATGAAAAACTGTTTTTT. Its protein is CASSASGQANEKLFF.

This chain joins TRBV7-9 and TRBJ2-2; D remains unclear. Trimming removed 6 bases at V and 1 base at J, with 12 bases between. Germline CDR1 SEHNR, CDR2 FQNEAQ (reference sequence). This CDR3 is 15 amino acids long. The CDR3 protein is CASSPVARNTGELFF. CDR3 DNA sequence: TGTGCCAGCAGTCCCGTCGCCAGGAACACCGGGGAGCTGTTTTTT.

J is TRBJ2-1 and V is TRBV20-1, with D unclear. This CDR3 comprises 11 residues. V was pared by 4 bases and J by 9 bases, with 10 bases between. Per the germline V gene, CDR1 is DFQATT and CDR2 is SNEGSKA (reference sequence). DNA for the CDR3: TGCAGTGCTAAGACTGCCGGTGAGCAGTTCTTC. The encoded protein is CSAKTAGEQFF.

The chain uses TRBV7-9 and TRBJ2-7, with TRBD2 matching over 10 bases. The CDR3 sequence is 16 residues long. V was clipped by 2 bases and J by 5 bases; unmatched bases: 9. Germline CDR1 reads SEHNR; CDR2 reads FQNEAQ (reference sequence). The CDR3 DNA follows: TGTGCCAGCAGCTTAACAAGCGGGGGGGCCCCTGACGAGCAGTACTTC. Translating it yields CASSLTSGGAPDEQYF.

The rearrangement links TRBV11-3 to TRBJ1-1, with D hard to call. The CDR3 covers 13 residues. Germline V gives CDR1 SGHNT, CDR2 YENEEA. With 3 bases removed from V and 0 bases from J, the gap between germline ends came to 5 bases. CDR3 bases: TGTGCCAGCAGCTTCCAGGTGAACACTGAAGCTTTCTTT. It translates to CASSFQVNTEAFF.